Below are 11 T cell receptor beta chains sequenced from a single sample in a study of blood T cell repertoires in COVID-19. Sequenced by immunoSEQ multiplex PCR; TCRdb stores in-frame clones only, minus some. The table shows 130,000 to 150,000 clones, with approximately 80% occurring only once. The sample comprised peripheral blood. The receptors here all came from a woman of 80 years or more with acute or convalescent COVID-19.

This clone appeared a few times. The chain is built from TRBV10-1 and TRBJ2-7, with 7 bases that match TRBD1. The J segment lost 3 bases and the V segment lost 4 bases, leaving 6 bases of the junction unmatched. The germline V gene encodes CDR1 WNHNN and CDR2 SYGVQD (reference sequence). There are 14 residues in the CDR3. CDR3 protein: CASSGQGRIYEQYF. Here the CDR3 DNA reads TGCGCCAGCAGTGGACAGGGAAGGATCTACGAGCAGTACTTC.

V usage is TRBV5-1 and J usage is TRBJ1-5; D gene unclear. Per germline, CDR1 SGHRS and CDR2 YFSETQ. Trimming shortened V by 4 bases and J by 1 base, and 15 bases separated the two germline ends. CDR3 size: 16 residues. The CDR3 region is CASSPGAATSNQPQHF. CDR3 nucleotide sequence: TGCGCCAGCAGCCCGGGAGCCGCTACGAGCAATCAGCCCCAGCATTTT.

The chain combines TRBV11-2 with TRBJ1-5; the D gene is possibly TRBD1 (6 bases). Germline values: CDR1 SGHAT, CDR2 FQNNGV. The CDR3 is made up of 14 amino acids. Trimming removed 4 bases from V and 1 base from J, with 8 bases in between. DNA of the CDR3: TGTGCCAGCAGCTCCGGACAGAGCAATCAGCCCCAGCATTTT. Its protein product is CASSSGQSNQPQHF.

This clone was observed a handful of times. The rearrangement links TRBV30 to TRBJ2-5; 7 nucleotides match TRBD2. V lost 0 bases to trimming and J lost 13 bases; unmatched junction nucleotides: 17. The CDR3 is made up of 15 amino acids. The germline CDR1 and CDR2 sequences are GTSNPN and SVGIG (reference sequence). In DNA, the CDR3 is TGTGCCTGGAGTGTTGCTAGCGGCTTAGGCGGGATTCTGTACTTC. It yields the protein CAWSVASGLGGILYF.

This chain uses TRBV4-1 with TRBJ2-1; D possibly corresponds to TRBD2 (7 bases). Trimming removed 3 bases at V and 9 bases at J, with 24 bases between. The CDR3 sequence is 17 residues long. Germline V gene lookup returns CDR1 MGHRA and CDR2 YSYEKL. The CDR3 DNA reads TGCGCCAGCAGCCAGGGACTTCAGGGGCCACCGGGAGGTGAGCAGTTCTTC. Translated, it gives CASSQGLQGPPGGEQFF.

The chain is built from TRBV2 and TRBJ2-1, with TRBD1 matching 7 bases. In germline, CDR1 is SNHLY, CDR2 FYNNEI. The CDR3 totals 14 residues. V dropped 5 bases and J dropped 2; count of bases not matched to a gene: 3. As DNA, the CDR3 is TGTGCCAGCAGTCCCGGACAGGCCTACAATGAGCAGTTCTTC. Translated, it gives CASSPGQAYNEQFF.

The chain couples TRBV4-1 to TRBJ1-4; 10 bases match TRBD1. CDR1 is MGHRA, CDR2 YSYEKL, per germline. The V segment lost 5 bases and the J segment 0 bases; nucleotides outside the gene matches: 6. CDR3 length equals 17 residues. The CDR3, as DNA: TGCGCCAGCAGCAGGCCGGGACAGGGGACAACTAATGAAAAACTGTTTTTT. Translated, it gives CASSRPGQGTTNEKLFF.

The chain uses TRBV19 and TRBJ1-1; D gene unclear. Germline V lookup: CDR1 LNHDA, CDR2 SQIVND (reference sequence). Deletions cut 3 bases from V and 7 bases from J, with 6 bases between. The CDR3 covers 11 residues. CDR3 amino acids: CASSIRREAFF. The DNA for the CDR3 is TGTGCCAGTAGTATTCGTCGTGAAGCTTTCTTT.

The V and J genes are TRBV3-1 (or the pseudogene TRBV3-2) and TRBJ1-6, with D uncertain. V was pared by 4 bases and J by 7 bases, with 8 bases between. Germline CDR1 and CDR2: LGHDT and YNNKEL (reference sequence). The CDR3 spans 13 residues. CDR3 amino acids: CASSPTNNSPLHF. The DNA for the CDR3 is TGTGCCAGCAGCCCTACCAACAATTCACCCCTCCACTTT.

As concerns this clone: Additional DNA sequences in this sample encode the identical CDR3. The rearrangement uses TRBV18 and TRBJ2-7; 9 positions agree with TRBD1. V shed 3 bases, J shed 1 base, and the junction held 1 base outside the gene matches. Germline CDR1 reads KGHSH; CDR2 reads LQKENI. This CDR3 has 14 residues. The CDR3 nucleotides are TGTGCCAGCTCACCGGGGACAGGGTCCTACGAGCAGTACTTC. It translates to CASSPGTGSYEQYF. Drawing the rest from reference TRBV18 and TRBJ2-7, the complete variable domain is NAGVMQNPRHLVRRRGQEARLRCSPMKGHSHVYWYRQLPEEGLKFMVYLQKENIIDESGMPKERFSAEFPKEGPSILRIQQVVRGDSAAYFCASSPGTGSYEQYFGPGTRLTVT.

In nucleotides, the CDR3 is TGTGCCAGCAACCCAAGGACAGCGTACAATGAGCAGTTCTTC. Protein sequence: CASNPRTAYNEQFF. The chain links TRBV5-5 to TRBJ2-1; possibly TRBD1 for D (6 bases). The germline gives CDR1 SGHKS, CDR2 YYEKEE (reference sequence). V shed 6 bases and J shed 4 bases, with 14 bases lying between them. The CDR3 consists of 14 residues.